The rows below give T cell receptor beta chains drawn from one sample of a study of a mutant IDH1 vaccine in newly diagnosed glioma. The antigens for these receptors are not known. Sequenced by immunoSEQ multiplex PCR; TCRdb stores in-frame clones only, minus some. The data hold more than 55,000 clones, with 82% observed a single time. Specimen: PBMCs, collected from a glioma patient whose treatment included an IDH1 peptide vaccine. These receptors originate from a young woman with glioma. Some clones in this sample may be carry-over from other donors' samples. CDR3s include the opening cysteine and the closing phenylalanine or tryptophan. D genes are given only for firm matches. Only part of the rows carry a size: once, few, many, or a class if the clone is expanded.

size	D	V	J	DNA	CDR3
once	TRBD1	TRBV30	TRBJ2-7	TGTGCCTGGCTACACCGGGACAGGGGTCTCTCCGAGCAGTACTTC	CAWLHRDRGLSEQYF
-	TRBD1	TRBV5-4	TRBJ2-2	TGTGCCAGCAGCTGGGGACAGGGCCCCACCGGGGAGCTGTTTTTT	CASSWGQGPTGELFF
-	-	TRBV19	TRBJ1-6	TGTGCCAGTAGTATGGCTGGGGGAGGTGGATCACCCCTCCACTTT	CASSMAGGGGSPLHF
-	TRBD1	TRBV19	TRBJ1-4	TGTGCCAGTAACCCAGGGGGGACGGGGGAAAAACTGTTTTTT	CASNPGGTGEKLFF
-	-	TRBV6-5	TRBJ2-4	TGTGCCAGCAGCCTAGGTACAAGAGAAAACATTCAGTACTTC	CASSLGTRENIQYF
few	-	TRBV9	TRBJ1-4	TGTGCCAGCAGCGTAGAACAGTGGGATGAAAAACTGTTTTTT	CASSVEQWDEKLFF
-	-	TRBV7-9	TRBJ1-1	TGTGCCAGCAGCCCGGGACGGTTGAACACTGAAGCTTTCTTT	CASSPGRLNTEAFF
once	-	TRBV4-2	TRBJ1-2	TGTGCCAGCAGCCAAGATTTAGACCGGTTGGGTGGCTACACCTTC	CASSQDLDRLGGYTF
-	-	TRBV11-3	TRBJ2-1	TGTGCCAGCAGCCTGAGGATGGGAGTAGCGCCCGGTCACAATGAGCAGTTCTTC	CASSLRMGVAPGHNEQFF
-	-	TRBV30	TRBJ2-7	TGTGCCTGGGATACGGGGAGGCCCTTTTCCTACGAGCAGTACTTC	CAWDTGRPFSYEQYF
once	-	TRBV5-1	TRBJ2-5	TGCGCCAGCAGCTTAATGGAGACCCAGTACTTC	CASSLMETQYF
-	-	TRBV15	TRBJ1-2	TGTGCCACCAGCAGAAGGGGAGTCCCGGGACACAACTATGGCTACACCTTC	CATSRRGVPGHNYGYTF
-	-	TRBV11-2	TRBJ1-3	TGTGCCAGCAGCTTAGGCCCGGGGGGGACTGGAAACACCATATATTTT	CASSLGPGGTGNTIYF
-	TRBD1	TRBV5-1	TRBJ2-3	TGCGCCAGCAGCTTGCAGACAGGGAGTACAGATACGCAGTATTTT	CASSLQTGSTDTQYF
-	-	TRBV19	TRBJ2-7	TGTGCCAGTAGTCCACTCAGGGGGGCCCGGGGCGAGCAGTACTTC	CASSPLRGARGEQYF
once	-	TRBV7-2	TRBJ1-2	TGTGCCAGCAGCTTAGCTAGTCGGGGGTCAGGGGTACACGGCTACACCTTC	CASSLASRGSGVHGYTF
-	-	TRBV2	TRBJ1-2	TGTGCCAGCAGTGACCTACTCAGACAGACGCACTATGGCTACACCTTC	CASSDLLRQTHYGYTF
-	TRBD1	TRBV7-9	TRBJ1-3	TGTGCCAGCAGCCAGGGACAGGGGATGGTCTCTGGAAACACCATATATTTT	CASSQGQGMVSGNTIYF
-	TRBD2	TRBV7-2	TRBJ2-1	TGTGCCAGCAGCCCAAGACTAGCGGGCCAACACGGGCAGTTCTTC	CASSPRLAGQHGQFF
-	-	TRBV2	TRBJ1-5	TGTGCCAGCAGTCCTCAGGGTCCGGATCAGCCCCAGCATTTT	CASSPQGPDQPQHF
-	-	TRBV30	TRBJ1-5	TGTGCCTGGAGTCACGGGGGTGGTCAGCCCCAGCATTTT	CAWSHGGGQPQHF